This T cell receptor beta chain was retrieved from a study of T-cell reconstitution after alpha-beta-depleted transplantation in children. This clonotype was seen more than once but under ten times. The TCRbeta library incorporated unique molecular identifiers. In TCRdb, the PCR reads were re-called with MiXCR into one record per CDR3 protein. The repertoire holds about 350,000 distinct CDR3 sequences, with around 15% as singletons. V trimming: 7 bases; J trimming: 1 base; junction bases outside the gene matches: 5. Germline-derived CDR1 and CDR2 are SGHVS and FQNEAQ. CDR3 length: 15 residues. The V call is TRBV7-8, the J call TRBJ2-1, with 9 bases identical to TRBD2. The sequences come from PBMCs, mostly from graft donor cells, collected 360 days after TCRalphabeta/CD19-depleted stem cell transplant. This clonotype was obtained from a male patient under 10 years old who had a stem cell transplant for acute lymphoblastic leukemia, so the T cells may come from the graft donor. CDR3 sequence reads: CASKGGLASYNEQFF. The CDR3 DNA sequence: TGTGCCAGCAAGGGGGGACTAGCTTCCTACAATGAGCAGTTCTTC. The complete variable domain, with remaining parts taken from reference TRBV7-8 and TRBJ2-1, reads GAGVSQSPRYKVAKRGQDVALRCDPISGHVSLFWYQQALGQGPEFLTYFQNEAQLDKSGLPSDRFFAERPEGSVSTLKIQRTQQEDSAVYLCASKGGLASYNEQFFGPGTRLTVL.